This T cell receptor (beta chain) was recovered during a study of tissue T cells after allogeneic stem cell transplantation. Study-wide results and caveats: Anatomically similar tissues had similar TCR repertoires within each patient.

Trimming removed 2 bases from V and 0 bases from J, with 8 bases in between. The germline V gene has CDR1 SNHLY and CDR2 FYNGKV (reference sequence). The CDR3 has 14 amino acids. This clone was detected only a few times. What it binds is not known. Germline and genes: mouse. The read terminates 1 residue ahead of where the CDR3 ends, so the germline J gene completes it. Survey-depth TCRbeta CDR3 sequencing reported V/J genes and productive frequencies. Repertoires were generated with immunoSEQ multiplex PCR, while TCRdb's copy carries only in-frame clones and drops some. In the table there are about 640 clones, 35% to 50% of which are singletons. Specified time point: mouse harvest day 14 after allogeneic transplant. Mouse grafts combined 10^7 T-cell-depleted bone marrow cells with 10^6 splenic CD5+ T cells. Tissues came from B6→BALB/c major-mismatch GVHD mice at day 7 or 14.

The chain couples TRBV3 to TRBJ2-7; D possibly corresponds to TRBD2 (6 bases). The material sequenced was liver tissue. The source is a female BALB/c mouse given C57BL/6 T cells with graft-versus-host disease after an allogeneic hematopoietic cell transplant. Partial CDR3 DNA: TGTGCCAGCAGCTTACTGGGGCTCTCCTATGAACAGTAC. Translation: CASSLLGLSYEQY. The whole CDR3 protein is CASSLLGLSYEQYF.